The next 8 T cell receptor beta chains were all read from a single sample in a study of blood T cell repertoires in COVID-19. The data were produced by immunoSEQ multiplex PCR, yet TCRdb's version contains in-frame clones alone and is incomplete. The table has about 150,000 clones, roughly 80% seen once. Sequenced material: peripheral blood. These receptors came from a woman in her sixties with acute or convalescent COVID-19.

The V gene is TRBV27, the J gene TRBJ1-2; 9 bases fit TRBD1. The CDR3 covers 14 residues. Germline V gene sequence: CDR1 MNHEY, CDR2 SMNVEV (reference sequence). V dropped 5 bases and J dropped 4; count of bases not matched to a gene: 5. The CDR3 DNA sequence: TGTGCCAGCAGTCCTGGGACAGGGTTCTATGGCTACACCTTC. It yields the protein CASSPGTGFYGYTF.

This chain joins TRBV28 and TRBJ1-3; 10 nucleotides agree with TRBD1. The CDR3 is made up of 15 amino acids. V lost 3 bases to trimming and J lost 3 bases; unmatched junction nucleotides: 2. Germline V lookup: CDR1 MDHEN, CDR2 SYDVKM. The CDR3 sequence is CASSLTGGYGNTIYF. DNA of the CDR3: TGTGCCAGCAGTTTGACAGGGGGCTATGGAAACACCATATATTTT. Full variable domain (remainder filled in from reference TRBV28 and TRBJ1-3): DVKVTQSSRYLVKRTGEKVFLECVQDMDHENMFWYRQDPGLGLRLIYFSYDVKMKEKGDIPEGYSVSREKKERFSLILESASTNQTSMYLCASSLTGGYGNTIYFGEGSWLTVV.

This clone was observed a single time. The CDR3: CASQEQVPEGAQYF. The CDR3 nucleotides are TGCGCCAGCCAGGAGCAGGTCCCTGAGGGGGCCCAGTACTTC. V is TRBV5-1 and J is TRBJ2-5; D perhaps matches TRBD1 (6 bases). The CDR3 sequence is 14 residues long. In germline, CDR1 is SGHRS, CDR2 YFSETQ. V lost 7 bases and J lost 9, with 22 bases in between.

This clone was observed a single time. This chain joins TRBV11-1 and TRBJ2-2; 7 bases match TRBD2. Germline CDR1 and CDR2: SGHAT and FQDESV (reference sequence). The CDR3 length is 16 residues. The trim removed 2 bases at V and 4 bases at J, leaving 7 bases unmatched. The DNA of the CDR3 is TGTGCCAGCAGCTTAATACTAGCGAGGGGCACCGGGGAGCTGTTTTTT. Its protein product is CASSLILARGTGELFF. Filled out from reference TRBV11-1 and TRBJ2-2, the complete variable domain reads EAEVAQSPRYKITEKSQAVAFWCDPISGHATLYWYRQILGQGPELLVQFQDESVVDDSQLPKDRFSAERLKGVDSTLKIQPAELGDSAMYLCASSLILARGTGELFFGEGSRLTVL.

The chain joins TRBV27 to TRBJ1-5; no clear D. The CDR3 loop spans 13 amino acids. Trimming stripped 3 bases from V and 9 bases from J, with 12 bases between. The germline CDR1 and CDR2 sequences are MNHEY and SMNVEV (reference sequence). The CDR3 loop reads CASSFSNLGPQHF. The CDR3 coding sequence is TGTGCCAGCAGTTTCTCCAACCTCGGGCCCCAGCATTTT.

This chain links TRBV5-1 with TRBJ1-6; 7 bases match TRBD1. With V trimmed by 0 bases and J by 7 bases, 7 bases remained unmatched. Germline V gene sequence: CDR1 SGHRS, CDR2 YFSETQ. The CDR3 runs 16 residues. Written as DNA, the CDR3 is TGCGCCAGCAGCTTGGGAGGTGGACAGGTCAATTCACCCCTCCACTTT. Translation: CASSLGGGQVNSPLHF.

This clone was counted a few times. V usage is TRBV28 and J usage is TRBJ2-1; TRBD1 might be the D (5 bases). The V end lost 8 bases, the J end lost 3 bases, and 14 bases lay between the germline ends. The CDR3 is 14 residues long. Germline V lookup: CDR1 MDHEN, CDR2 SYDVKM. The CDR3 loop is CASHRPTGYNEQFF. The CDR3 DNA reads TGTGCCAGCCACAGGCCAACGGGCTACAATGAGCAGTTCTTC. Based on the CDR3 plus reference TRBV28 and TRBJ2-1, the full variable domain is DVKVTQSSRYLVKRTGEKVFLECVQDMDHENMFWYRQDPGLGLRLIYFSYDVKMKEKGDIPEGYSVSREKKERFSLILESASTNQTSMYLCASHRPTGYNEQFFGPGTRLTVL.

J is TRBJ2-7 and V is TRBV18, with TRBD1 identical over 9 bases. The CDR3 sequence is 15 residues long. Germline V CDR1 and CDR2: KGHSH, LQKENI. The V and J ends lost 3 bases and 2 bases, in that order; junction bases with no gene match: 5. CDR3 residues: CASSPGQGPAYEQYF. The CDR3 DNA sequence: TGTGCCAGCTCACCCGGACAGGGGCCAGCCTACGAGCAGTACTTC.